This T cell receptor (beta chain) was recovered during a study of T cell responses to AZD1222 COVID-19 vaccine. Study results and limitations: It should be noted that donors were predominantly white British and more often female, and clonal diversity was possibly underestimated.

Comments on this clone: What it binds is unknown.

TCRdb's table, derived via immunoSEQ multiplex PCR, lists solely in-frame clones and lacks some. The sample records 160,000 or so clones, around nine tenths being singletons. The sequence was obtained from an adult who received the AZD1222 COVID-19 vaccine. The sample consisted of peripheral blood, taken 28 days after the second AZD1222 dose.

The CDR3 sequence: CASSLGLWAHNYGYTF. CDR3 DNA: TGTGCCAGCAGCTTAGGCCTATGGGCGCACAACTATGGCTACACCTTC. J is TRBJ1-2 and V is TRBV7-2; no firm D call. Germline V gene lookup returns CDR1 SGHTA and CDR2 FQGNSA. The CDR3 runs 16 residues. V was shortened by 1 base and J by 2 bases, with 14 bases between the two germline ends.